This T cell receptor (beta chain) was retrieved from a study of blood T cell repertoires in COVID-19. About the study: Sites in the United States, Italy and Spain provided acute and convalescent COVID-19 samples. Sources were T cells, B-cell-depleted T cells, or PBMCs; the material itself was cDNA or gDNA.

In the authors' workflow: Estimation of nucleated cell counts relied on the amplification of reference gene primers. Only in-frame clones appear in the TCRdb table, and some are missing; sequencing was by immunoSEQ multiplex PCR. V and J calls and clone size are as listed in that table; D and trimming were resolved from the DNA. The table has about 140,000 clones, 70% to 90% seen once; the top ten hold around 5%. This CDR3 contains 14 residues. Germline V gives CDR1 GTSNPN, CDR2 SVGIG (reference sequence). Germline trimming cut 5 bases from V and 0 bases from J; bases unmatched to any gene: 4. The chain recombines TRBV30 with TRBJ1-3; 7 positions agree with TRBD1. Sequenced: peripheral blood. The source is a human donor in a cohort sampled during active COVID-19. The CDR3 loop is CAWSGTASGNTIYF. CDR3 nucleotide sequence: TGTGCCTGGTCCGGGACAGCCTCTGGAAACACCATATATTTT.